A single sample is the source of the 18 T cell receptor beta chains below, sequenced in a study of T-cell reconstitution after alpha-beta-depleted transplantation in children. The TCRbeta library incorporated unique molecular identifiers. TCRdb re-called the PCR reads through MiXCR, storing one row per CDR3 protein. The sample yields about 400,000 distinct CDR3 sequences, around 21% seen once. This material consisted of PBMCs from the stem cell graft donor, taken from the stem cell graft. The receptors were gathered from a human donor who donated a stem cell graft to a child with acute myeloid leukemia.

This clonotype was seen more than once but under ten times. The chain links TRBV2 to TRBJ2-5, with 8 bases identical to TRBD2. CDR1 is SNHLY and CDR2 is FYNNEI in the germline V gene. Losses at the gene ends were 1 base for V and 4 bases for J; bases not matched to a gene: 11. The CDR3 is 17 amino acids. The DNA for the CDR3 is TGTGCCAGCAGTGAAGAGACTAGCGCCAATATAGCAGAGACCCAGTACTTC. It encodes CASSEETSANIAETQYF.

The J gene is TRBJ2-1, the V gene TRBV7-2; TRBD1 is a possible D gene (6 bases). Trimming took off 1 base at V and 8 bases at J, with 15 bases between the two ends. Germline-derived CDR1 and CDR2 are SGHTA and FQGNSA. CDR3 length: 15 residues. Here the CDR3 DNA reads TGTGCCAGCAGCTTAGATAAGACAGGTCTGGATGAGCAGTTCTTC. As protein: CASSLDKTGLDEQFF. Full variable domain (outside the CDR3, taken from reference TRBV7-2 and TRBJ2-1): GAGVSQSPSNKVTEKGKDVELRCDPISGHTALYWYRQSLGQGLEFLIYFQGNSAPDKSGLPSDRFSAERTGGSVSTLTIQRTQQEDSAVYLCASSLDKTGLDEQFFGPGTRLTVL.

This chain joins TRBV25-1 and TRBJ2-5, with 12 bases lining up with TRBD2. The germline CDR1 and CDR2 sequences are MGHDK and SYGVNS. Trimming removed 2 bases from V and 2 bases from J; junction bases left unmatched: 12. CDR3 length: 19 amino acids. The CDR3 protein is CASSEARLAGEEGQETQYF. DNA of the CDR3: TGTGCCAGCAGTGAAGCCCGACTAGCGGGAGAGGAGGGGCAAGAGACCCAGTACTTC.

In this sample, this clonotype turned up a few times. V usage is TRBV11-2 and J usage is TRBJ2-1; possibly TRBD1 or TRBD2 for D (6 bases each). Germline lookup yields CDR1 SGHAT and CDR2 FQNNGV. The length of the CDR3 is 13 residues. V lost 0 bases to trimming and J lost 9 bases, with 9 bases between them. CDR3 DNA sequence: TGTGCCAGCAGCTTAGATGGGGGGCTTGAGCAGTTCTTC. As protein: CASSLDGGLEQFF.

This clonotype was counted only a few times. The rearrangement joins TRBV12-5 to TRBJ2-7; 8 bases align to TRBD1. CDR1 and CDR2 from the germline V gene are LGHNT and FRNRAP. The CDR3 consists of 16 residues. V shed 0 bases, J shed 1 base, and the junction held 5 bases outside the gene matches. The CDR3 loop is CASGLVLGQGSYEQYF. As DNA, the CDR3 is TGTGCTAGTGGTTTGGTACTTGGACAGGGTTCCTACGAGCAGTACTTC. The whole variable domain, filled in from reference TRBV12-5 and TRBJ2-7, reads DARVTQTPRHKVTEMGQEVTMRCQPILGHNTVFWYRQTMMQGLELLAYFRNRAPLDDSGMPKDRFSAEMPDATLATLKIQPSEPRDSAVYFCASGLVLGQGSYEQYFGPGTRLTVT.

The sample holds a few counts of this clonotype. The V and J genes are TRBV20-1 and TRBJ2-3; D possibly corresponds to TRBD1 (6 bases). The CDR3 sequence is 15 residues long. The V end lost 8 bases, the J end lost 2 bases, and 20 bases lay between the germline ends. Germline CDR1 reads DFQATT; CDR2 reads SNEGSKA (reference sequence). For the CDR3, the DNA is TGCAGTCGCGTCCCCGGGACATCGGACACAGATACGCAGTATTTT. Protein sequence: CSRVPGTSDTDTQYF.

This clonotype appeared many times. The rearrangement joins TRBV12-3 or TRBV12-4 to TRBJ2-3, with 12 bases fitting TRBD2. J was trimmed by 5 bases and V by 5 bases; bases with no gene match: 5. The CDR3 contains 15 residues. The CDR3 here is CASSPLAGGGDTQYF. DNA for the CDR3: TGTGCCAGCAGTCCCCTAGCGGGAGGGGGAGATACGCAGTATTTT.

This sequence joins TRBV28 and TRBJ2-7, with TRBD2 matching over 8 bases. With 6 bases clipped from V and 3 bases from J, the junction kept 10 bases outside the gene matches. The CDR3 contains 15 residues. In germline, CDR1 is MDHEN, CDR2 SYDVKM. CDR3 in DNA: TGTGCCAGCAGCGACACTAGCGGCATCAACTACGAGCAGTACTTC. It yields the protein CASSDTSGINYEQYF.

This clonotype was counted many times. CDR3 in amino acids: CATTDYSGTTSNEQFF. The CDR3 coding sequence is TGTGCCACGACGGACTACAGCGGGACCACTTCCAATGAGCAGTTCTTC. The rearrangement uses TRBV7-9 and TRBJ2-1, with 7 bases lining up with TRBD2. CDR3 length: 16 amino acids. CDR1 is SEHNR and CDR2 is FQNEAQ in the germline V gene (reference sequence). The trim removed 10 bases at V and 6 bases at J, leaving 18 bases unmatched.

The chain couples TRBV7-9 to TRBJ2-1; no firm D call. The CDR3 totals 11 residues. The germline V gene encodes CDR1 SEHNR and CDR2 FQNEAQ (reference sequence). V shed 1 base and J shed 9 bases, with 4 bases lying between them. The DNA for the CDR3 is TGTGCCAGCAGCTTAGTAGTTGAGCAGTTCTTC. Translated, it gives CASSLVVEQFF.

This clonotype was recorded many times. The chain uses TRBV27 and TRBJ2-7; D remains unclear. V lost 1 base and J lost 3, with 7 bases in between. This CDR3 has 13 residues. Germline values: CDR1 MNHEY, CDR2 SMNVEV (reference sequence). The CDR3 loop is CASSLYKGYEQYF. As DNA, the CDR3 is TGTGCCAGCAGTTTATATAAGGGCTACGAGCAGTACTTC.

In its sample, this clonotype was seen a few times. The gene calls are TRBV28 and TRBJ2-7, with 7 bases fitting TRBD2. The CDR3 is 15 amino acids. Trimming removed 3 bases from V and 1 base from J; junction bases left unmatched: 6. Per the germline V gene, CDR1 is MDHEN and CDR2 is SYDVKM. The CDR3 region is CASSLPRTSSYEQYF. The CDR3 region has the DNA TGTGCCAGCAGTTTGCCCCGGACTAGTTCCTACGAGCAGTACTTC.

This clonotype has a handful of counts. The chain is built from TRBV10-3 and TRBJ2-7; 9 nucleotides line up with TRBD1. Trimming removed 4 bases from V and 0 bases from J; junction bases left unmatched: 7. The CDR3 loop spans 16 amino acids. Per the germline V gene, CDR1 is ENHRY and CDR2 is SYGVKD. This CDR3 is CAISVTGGPSSYEQYF. CDR3 coding DNA: TGTGCCATCAGTGTTACAGGGGGCCCCAGCTCCTACGAGCAGTACTTC.

J is TRBJ2-3 and V is TRBV5-1; 8 nucleotides line up with TRBD2. The J segment lost 6 bases and the V segment lost 4 bases, leaving 13 bases of the junction unmatched. Per germline, CDR1 SGHRS and CDR2 YFSETQ. The CDR3 covers 16 residues. In DNA, the CDR3 is TGCGCCAGCAGCGCCCCACTAGCGGCCGTGGTTGATACGCAGTATTTT. It specifies CASSAPLAAVVDTQYF. Drawing the rest from reference TRBV5-1 and TRBJ2-3, the complete variable domain is KAGVTQTPRYLIKTRGQQVTLSCSPISGHRSVSWYQQTPGQGLQFLFEYFSETQRNKGNFPGRFSGRQFSNSRSEMNVSTLELGDSALYLCASSAPLAAVVDTQYFGPGTRLTVL.

The J gene is TRBJ2-3, the V gene TRBV28; 7 nucleotides match TRBD1. CDR1 is MDHEN, CDR2 SYDVKM, per germline. The trim removed 3 bases at V and 0 bases at J, leaving 6 bases unmatched. The length of the CDR3 is 16 residues. The CDR3 spells CASSFEGAGSTDTQYF. In DNA form, the CDR3 reads TGTGCCAGCAGTTTTGAGGGGGCAGGAAGCACAGATACGCAGTATTTT.

This clonotype was seen at least ten times. V gene TRBV20-1 combines with J gene TRBJ1-5, with D unclear. V dropped 1 base and J dropped 6 bases, with 7 bases sitting between them. The CDR3 length is 12 residues. Germline CDR1 DFQATT, CDR2 SNEGSKA (reference sequence). Here the CDR3 reads CSARGPGQPQHF. In nucleotides, the CDR3 is TGCAGTGCTAGAGGGCCGGGTCAGCCCCAGCATTTT.

The sample holds many counts of this clonotype. This sequence joins TRBV28 and TRBJ2-5, with D unresolved. V was pared by 6 bases and J by 1 base, with 9 bases between. The CDR3 sequence is 13 residues long. Germline lookup yields CDR1 MDHEN and CDR2 SYDVKM. CDR3: CASRAASQETQYF. In nucleotides, the CDR3 is TGTGCCAGCAGGGCAGCCAGCCAAGAGACCCAGTACTTC.

This clonotype was observed at least ten times. The gene calls are TRBV29-1 and TRBJ2-5; 8 bases match TRBD1. The V gene's germline CDR1 is SQVTM and CDR2 ANQGSEA. J was trimmed by 7 bases and V by 1 base; bases with no gene match: 8. The CDR3 sequence is 14 residues long. The DNA for the CDR3 is TGCAGCGTTGAAGGGGGGACAGGTGGTTTGACCCAGTACTTC. Amino acid sequence: CSVEGGTGGLTQYF.